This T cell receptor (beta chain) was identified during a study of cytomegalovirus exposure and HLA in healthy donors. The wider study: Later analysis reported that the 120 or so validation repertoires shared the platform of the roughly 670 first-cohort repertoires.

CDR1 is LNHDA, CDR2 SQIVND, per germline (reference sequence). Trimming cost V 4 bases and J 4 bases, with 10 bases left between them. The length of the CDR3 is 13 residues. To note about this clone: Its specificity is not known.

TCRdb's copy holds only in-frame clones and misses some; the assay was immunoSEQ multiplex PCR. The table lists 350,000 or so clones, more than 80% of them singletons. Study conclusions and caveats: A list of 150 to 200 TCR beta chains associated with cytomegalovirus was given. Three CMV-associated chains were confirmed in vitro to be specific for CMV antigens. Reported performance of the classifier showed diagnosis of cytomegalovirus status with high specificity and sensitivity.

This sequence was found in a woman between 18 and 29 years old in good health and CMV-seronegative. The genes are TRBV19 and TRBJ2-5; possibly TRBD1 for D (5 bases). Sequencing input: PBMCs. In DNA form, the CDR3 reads TGTGCCAGTAGTACAGGGATCTCAGAGACCCAGTACTTC. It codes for CASSTGISETQYF.